These 13 T cell receptor beta chains were all obtained from the same sample, sequenced in a study of PD-1 blockade in classical Hodgkin lymphoma. Generated by immunoSEQ multiplex PCR, the TCRdb table keeps only in-frame clones and is missing some. The sample yields over 11,000 clones, around 82% seen once. With no exception, relapse followed autologous stem cell transplantation in all patients, and brentuximab vedotin exposure varied. The input for sequencing was peripheral blood mononuclear cells (PBMCs), taken before the second cycle of nivolumab. The source is a human donor with classical Hodgkin lymphoma.

V and J are TRBV7-9 and TRBJ2-3; D perhaps matches TRBD1 (5 bases). CDR1 SEHNR and CDR2 FQNEAQ come from the germline V gene (reference sequence). The CDR3 runs 12 residues. V was clipped by 1 base and J by 11 bases, with 10 bases between them. CDR3 DNA: TGTGCCAGCAGCTTAGTGGGGCAGGAGCAGTATTTT. Translating it yields CASSLVGQEQYF.

This chain connects TRBV18 to TRBJ1-2; no definite D call. Trimming took off 2 bases at V and 5 bases at J, with 9 bases between the two ends. The CDR3 extends over 13 amino acids. In germline, CDR1 is KGHSH, CDR2 LQKENI. This chain's CDR3 is CASSPYVGYGYTF. Written as DNA, the CDR3 is TGTGCCAGCTCACCATACGTCGGGTATGGCTACACCTTC.

V gene TRBV7-8 combines with J gene TRBJ1-4, with 7 bases that match TRBD1. Germline CDR1 is SGHVS and CDR2 is FQNEAQ. The CDR3 runs 14 residues. Trimming at V came to 3 bases and at J to 7 bases, leaving 5 bases not matched to a gene. The CDR3 sequence: CASSFRQGSEKLFF. DNA of the CDR3: TGTGCCAGCAGCTTCAGACAGGGCAGTGAAAAACTGTTTTTT.

V and J are TRBV23-1 and TRBJ2-1; no reliable D call. TRBV23-1 is an open reading frame, and its role is uncertain. The CDR3 loop spans 14 amino acids. The V and J ends lost 3 bases and 1 base respectively, with 7 bases between them. CDR3 region: CASSQTRSYNEQFF. In DNA, the CDR3 is TGCGCCAGCAGTCAGACGAGATCCTACAATGAGCAGTTCTTC.

J is TRBJ2-7 and V is TRBV5-5; 8 bases are a match to TRBD2. With V trimmed by 0 bases and J by 0 bases, 8 bases remained unmatched. CDR1 and CDR2 (germline): SGHKS, YYEKEE (reference sequence). The CDR3 extends over 17 amino acids. The CDR3: CASSLEGAGGLSYEQYF. The CDR3 coding sequence is TGTGCCAGCAGCTTGGAAGGGGCGGGGGGCCTCTCCTACGAGCAGTACTTC.

The rearrangement uses TRBV5-1 and TRBJ2-7; no clear D. V was shortened by 5 bases and J by 1 base, with 16 bases between the two germline ends. The germline V gene has CDR1 SGHRS and CDR2 YFSETQ. The CDR3 contains 15 residues. The DNA of the CDR3 is TGCGCCAGCAGTCCTACCCCGGGTGCGTCCTACGAGCAGTACTTC. This gives the protein CASSPTPGASYEQYF. Full variable domain (rest looked up from reference TRBV5-1 and TRBJ2-7): KAGVTQTPRYLIKTRGQQVTLSCSPISGHRSVSWYQQTPGQGLQFLFEYFSETQRNKGNFPGRFSGRQFSNSRSEMNVSTLELGDSALYLCASSPTPGASYEQYFGPGTRLTVT.

This chain uses TRBV7-2 with TRBJ2-7, with 8 bases fitting TRBD1. Germline V gene lookup returns CDR1 SGHTA and CDR2 FQGNSA. J was trimmed by 5 bases and V by 2 bases; bases with no gene match: 5. This CDR3 is built from 14 residues. The CDR3 loop reads CASSLRQGLNEQYF. The CDR3 coding sequence is TGTGCCAGCAGCTTAAGACAGGGGTTAAACGAGCAGTACTTC.

This chain joins TRBV9 and TRBJ1-3; weak D call: TRBD1 (5 bases). CDR3 length: 14 amino acids. Germline CDR1 reads SGDLS; CDR2 reads YYNGEE. Trimming left V 2 bases short and J 7 bases short, with 13 bases between. CDR3 nucleotide sequence: TGTGCCAGCAGCGTCGACAGAGGAGGGAACACCATATATTTT. This encodes CASSVDRGGNTIYF.

The chain joins TRBV5-6 to TRBJ2-7; the D gene is possibly TRBD1 (5 bases). The CDR3 loop spans 13 amino acids. The germline gives CDR1 SGHDT, CDR2 YYEEEE. The V and J ends lost 6 bases and 3 bases respectively, with 13 bases between them. The CDR3 DNA sequence: TGTGCCAGCAACCTAAGGGGCGTCTACGAGCAGTACTTC. Translated, it gives CASNLRGVYEQYF.

Comment on this clone: A junction end diverges from the germline sequence, so it may reflect a read error. The rearrangement uses TRBV6-5 and TRBJ1-1; D not certain. The germline V gene encodes CDR1 MNHEY and CDR2 SVGAGI. The length of the CDR3 is 15 residues. For the CDR3, the DNA is TGTGCCAGCAGTTACGTCGGGTGGGTGAACGCTGAAGCTTTCTTT. This translates into CASSYVGWVNAEAFF.

The J gene is TRBJ1-6, the V gene TRBV7-2; the match to TRBD1 covers 7 bases. V was pared by 5 bases and J by 7 bases, with 8 bases of the junction left unmatched. The CDR3 has 15 amino acids. Germline V gives CDR1 SGHTA, CDR2 FQGNSA. CDR3 coding DNA: TGTGCCAGCAGCCCTCCGGGACAGCGGAATTCACCCCTCCACTTT. This gives the protein CASSPPGQRNSPLHF. The full variable domain, in which reference TRBV7-2 and TRBJ1-6 provide the parts outside the CDR3, is GAGVSQSPSNKVTEKGKDVELRCDPISGHTALYWYRQSLGQGLEFLIYFQGNSAPDKSGLPSDRFSAERTGGSVSTLTIQRTQQEDSAVYLCASSPPGQRNSPLHFGNGTRLTVT.

This chain uses TRBV27 with TRBJ1-2, with D hard to call. The germline V and J ends were trimmed by 5 bases and 4 bases, with 11 bases remaining between them. Germline CDR1 MNHEY, CDR2 SMNVEV (reference sequence). The CDR3 runs to 13 residues. The CDR3 loop reads CASSTGDSYGYTF. CDR3 sequence (DNA): TGTGCCAGCAGTACGGGCGATTCCTATGGCTACACCTTC.

The V gene is TRBV7-2, the J gene TRBJ1-1, with D maybe TRBD1 (6 bases). V was shortened by 5 bases and J by 1 base, with 11 bases between the two germline ends. Germline V gene sequence: CDR1 SGHTA, CDR2 FQGNSA. The CDR3 runs to 14 residues. CDR3 DNA sequence: TGTGCCAGCAGCCCGAAACAGGGGAACACTGAAGCTTTCTTT. It is translated as CASSPKQGNTEAFF.